This entry lists 9 T cell receptor beta chains sequenced from one sample in a study of shared clonotypes between healthy human individuals. CD45RO-negative, CCR7-selected cells formed the naive CD8 fraction, which excluded terminally differentiated effector memory CD45RA+ cells. Data came from immunoSEQ multiplex PCR; TCRdb stores just in-frame clones and leaves some out. The top ten hold 24% of the sample, which has more than 600,000 clones, about 90% seen once. Sequenced input: naive CD8+ T cells sorted from blood. These receptors came from a man younger than 45 in good health.

V gene TRBV28 combines with J gene TRBJ2-3; 13 nucleotides align to TRBD2. V dropped 5 bases and J dropped 8; count of bases not matched to a gene: 10. Germline lookup yields CDR1 MDHEN and CDR2 SYDVKM. This CDR3 region has 16 residues. Here the CDR3 DNA reads TGTGCCAGCAGTCGTACTAGCGGGAGGGCCCAAGGTACGCAGTATTTT. Translation: CASSRTSGRAQGTQYF.

Written as DNA, the CDR3 is TGTGCCAGCAGGGACAGGGGGGACTACGAGCAGTACTTC. Its protein is CASRDRGDYEQYF. The V and J genes are TRBV7-8 and TRBJ2-7; TRBD1 matches at 10 bases. Trimming took 6 bases from V and 3 from J; bases not matched to a gene: 2. Germline V gene lookup returns CDR1 SGHVS and CDR2 FQNEAQ. This CDR3 region has 13 residues.

V is TRBV2 and J is TRBJ1-1, with 12 bases lining up with TRBD1. V trimming: 5 bases; J trimming: 5 bases; junction bases outside the gene matches: 18. CDR3 length equals 19 residues. Germline V CDR1 and CDR2: SNHLY, FYNNEI. The CDR3 region is CASSHRNAGTGGFWTEAFF. In nucleotides, the CDR3 is TGTGCCAGCAGTCACAGAAACGCCGGGACAGGGGGCTTTTGGACTGAAGCTTTCTTT.

The sample holds one count of this clone. V gene TRBV19 combines with J gene TRBJ2-1; weak D call: TRBD2 (6 bases). This CDR3 has 18 residues. The ends were cut back, 3 bases at V and 5 bases at J, with 23 bases in the middle. Germline values: CDR1 LNHDA, CDR2 SQIVND (reference sequence). The CDR3 loop is CASSITYFLPGANNEQFF. The DNA of the CDR3 is TGTGCCAGTAGTATTACCTATTTCCTCCCGGGAGCCAACAATGAGCAGTTCTTC.

V gene TRBV7-2 combines with J gene TRBJ2-1; 9 nucleotides align to TRBD1. CDR3 length: 15 amino acids. The germline V gene encodes CDR1 SGHTA and CDR2 FQGNSA. Unmatched junction bases numbered 7, after V lost 5 bases and J lost 5 bases. CDR3 residues: CASSLDRGYDNEQFF. The CDR3, as DNA: TGTGCCAGCAGCCTAGACAGGGGGTACGACAATGAGCAGTTCTTC.

Only one count was recorded for this clone. The chain uses TRBV7-9 and TRBJ1-1, with unresolved D. V was shortened by 5 bases and J by 3 bases, with 13 bases between the two germline ends. Germline CDR1 reads SEHNR; CDR2 reads FQNEAQ (reference sequence). CDR3 length equals 14 residues. CDR3 region: CASSHPKTHTEAFF. DNA of the CDR3: TGTGCCAGCAGCCACCCCAAAACTCACACTGAAGCTTTCTTT.

The chain recombines TRBV7-9 with TRBJ2-1, with D uncertain. Germline V gene sequence: CDR1 SEHNR, CDR2 FQNEAQ (reference sequence). Trimming took off 5 bases at V and 8 bases at J, with 19 bases between the two ends. CDR3 size: 15 residues. The CDR3 region has the DNA TGTGCCAGCAGCACTGGAGTGGGCCGAGAGTATGAGCAGTTCTTC. Translation gives CASSTGVGREYEQFF.

The genes are TRBV19 and TRBJ2-7, with 9 bases fitting TRBD2. Germline-derived CDR1 and CDR2 are LNHDA and SQIVND (reference sequence). The V gene end was trimmed by 5 bases and the J gene end by 2 bases; junction bases not matched to a gene: 7. This CDR3 spans 15 amino acids. The CDR3 protein is CASSPNSGGPYEQYF. CDR3 in DNA: TGTGCCAGTAGTCCAAATAGCGGGGGCCCCTACGAGCAGTACTTC.

This chain connects TRBV15 to TRBJ2-5; TRBD2 aligns across 13 bases. Trimming cost V 0 bases and J 0 bases; bases outside gene matches: 10. Germline loops: CDR1 LNHNV, CDR2 YYDKDF (reference sequence). The CDR3 is 20 amino acids. CDR3 sequence reads: CATSRDSTSGRAPYQETQYF. The CDR3 coding sequence is TGTGCCACCAGCAGAGATTCTACTAGCGGGAGGGCCCCGTACCAAGAGACCCAGTACTTC.